The 23 T cell receptor beta chains reported below all come from one sample, sequenced in a study of beta chain features in type 1 diabetes (dated by TCRdb to about 2018). The library was prepared using the immunoSEQ multiplex PCR assay. All of the isolated RNA was reverse transcribed with the High Capacity cDNA Reverse Transcription Kit, so expressed TCRB transcripts were sequenced. Entries here come from immuneACCESS through TCRdb and include only in-frame sequences with V and J called. Some clones fail to appear in such tables; in the studies checked, an unresolved V gene covers under half of the shortfall, and the cause of the remainder is unknown. The sample data list hundreds of thousands of clones, and about 29% of these were observed just once. Almost 0.065% of the sample comes from the top ten. The sequenced material came from naive CD4+ T cells from blood. The cell subset or site label corresponds to: true naive CD4+ T cells. All receptors come from a man younger than 30 in good health.

The chain carries TRBV13 and TRBJ2-2, with 7 bases fitting TRBD1. The ends lost 5 bases at V and 2 bases at J; junction bases unmatched: 8. Germline V lookup: CDR1 PRHDT, CDR2 FYEKMQ (reference sequence). The CDR3 is 16 residues long. The CDR3, as DNA: TGTGCCAGCAGCCCCGGGGACAGAATTAACACCGGGGAGCTGTTTTTT. Translating gives CASSPGDRINTGELFF.

J is TRBJ2-3 and V is TRBV14; the match to TRBD2 covers 12 bases. Germline V gene sequence: CDR1 SGHDN, CDR2 FVKESK. J was trimmed by 4 bases and V by 4 bases; bases with no gene match: 9. The CDR3 is 17 residues long. CDR3 sequence: CASSRTLAGGPSDTQYF. As DNA, the CDR3 is TGTGCCAGCAGCCGAACCCTAGCGGGAGGGCCCTCAGATACGCAGTATTTT. The full variable domain, rest sourced from reference TRBV14 and TRBJ2-3, is EAGVTQFPSHSVIEKGQTVTLRCDPISGHDNLYWYRRVMGKEIKFLLHFVKESKQDESGMPNNRFLAERTGGTYSTLKVQPAELEDSGVYFCASSRTLAGGPSDTQYFGPGTRLTVL.

This sequence joins TRBV5-1 and TRBJ2-3; D not resolved. Per germline, CDR1 SGHRS and CDR2 YFSETQ. The CDR3 is made up of 14 amino acids. V was shortened by 2 bases and J by 4 bases, with 11 bases between the two germline ends. CDR3 in DNA: TGCGCCAGCAGCTTTAGAGGCTCTGCAGATACGCAGTATTTT. This gives the protein CASSFRGSADTQYF.

The table lists this clone with a few counts. The rearrangement uses TRBV15 and TRBJ2-5, with a weak D call TRBD1 (6 bases). Trimming stripped 5 bases from V and 2 bases from J, with 18 bases between. The CDR3 sequence is 16 residues long. The germline V gene has CDR1 LNHNV and CDR2 YYDKDF (reference sequence). The DNA of the CDR3 is TGTGCCACCAGCCTGGCCCTCAGGGGAAGGCAAGAGACCCAGTACTTC. The encoded protein is CATSLALRGRQETQYF.

This clone was recorded a few times. Other nucleotide sequences in the sample specify the same CDR3. The genes are TRBV29-1 and TRBJ2-5; 9 nucleotides match TRBD2. The V gene end was trimmed by 7 bases and the J gene end by 2 bases; junction bases not matched to a gene: 2. The V gene's germline CDR1 is SQVTM and CDR2 ANQGSEA. The CDR3 is made up of 12 amino acids. CDR3 coding DNA: TGCAGCGGCCTAGCGGGACAAGAGACCCAGTACTTC. It yields the protein CSGLAGQETQYF.

The CDR3 bases are TGTGCCAGCAGTGACGAGGGGCCACCCACAGATACGCAGTATTTT. Its translation: CASSDEGPPTDTQYF. This rearrangement joins TRBV2 to TRBJ2-3; D may match TRBD1 or TRBD2 (5 bases each). This CDR3 has 15 amino acids. The germline V gene has CDR1 SNHLY and CDR2 FYNNEI. The V and J ends lost 3 bases and 2 bases respectively, with 12 bases between them.

This sequence joins TRBV7-3 and TRBJ2-1; 8 bases agree with TRBD2. CDR3 length: 14 residues. CDR1 and CDR2 from the germline V gene are SGHTA and FQGTGA. J gave up 10 bases and V 8 bases, and 13 bases lay outside the gene matches. The CDR3 nucleotides are TGTGCCAGCCAGTATTCGGCGGGAGGCTCGGAGCAGTTCTTC. This codes for CASQYSAGGSEQFF.

Of note for this clone: Other nucleotide sequences from this sample produce the same CDR3. The rearrangement uses TRBV15 and TRBJ2-5; TRBD1 aligns across 9 bases. The CDR3 contains 13 residues. J lost 4 bases, V lost 3 bases, and 0 bases had no gene match. Germline lookup yields CDR1 LNHNV and CDR2 YYDKDF (reference sequence). The CDR3 region is CATSRGQGETQYF. CDR3 coding DNA: TGTGCCACCAGCAGGGGACAGGGAGAGACCCAGTACTTC.

This clone showed up just a few times. In DNA form, the CDR3 reads TGTGCCTGGGGAAGCTGGGCAGATACGCAGTATTTT. As protein: CAWGSWADTQYF. The chain joins TRBV30 to TRBJ2-3; D ambiguous. V was trimmed by 5 bases and J by 4 bases, leaving 10 bases between them. This CDR3 contains 12 residues. Germline assignment: CDR1 GTSNPN and CDR2 SVGIG (reference sequence).

This clone was seen a few times. CDR3 in amino acids: CASSPGGTDTQYF. The CDR3 DNA reads TGTGCCAGCAGTCCTGGCGGGACAGATACGCAGTATTTT. The V call is TRBV7-3, the J call TRBJ2-3, with D maybe TRBD2 (5 bases). The CDR3 has 13 residues. Germline V gene data show CDR1 as SGHTA and CDR2 as FQGTGA. V was trimmed by 6 bases and J by 3 bases, leaving 10 bases between them.

The sample holds a few counts of this clone. This rearrangement joins TRBV7-9 to TRBJ2-3; TRBD2 agrees at 9 bases. This CDR3 has 15 amino acids. Germline CDR1 reads SEHNR; CDR2 reads FQNEAQ (reference sequence). V trimming: 3 bases; J trimming: 2 bases; junction bases outside the gene matches: 3. The CDR3 DNA is TGTGCCAGCAGCTTTCTAGCGGGGCTCACAGATACGCAGTATTTT. Protein product: CASSFLAGLTDTQYF.

The rearrangement joins TRBV5-6 to TRBJ2-7; TRBD2 agrees at 10 bases. Trimming took 5 bases from V and 0 from J; bases not matched to a gene: 8. CDR1 is SGHDT and CDR2 is YYEEEE in the germline V gene. The CDR3 totals 16 residues. Here the CDR3 DNA reads TGTGCCAGCAGTCGTCCGGGACTAGCGCTCTCCTACGAGCAGTACTTC. Amino acids: CASSRPGLALSYEQYF.

V and J are TRBV28 and TRBJ2-5, with 11 bases fitting TRBD1. This CDR3 spans 15 amino acids. CDR1 is MDHEN, CDR2 SYDVKM, per germline. With 6 bases clipped from V and 0 bases from J, the junction kept 3 bases outside the gene matches. CDR3: CASRGDRGYQETQYF. In DNA, the CDR3 is TGTGCCAGCAGGGGGGACAGGGGGTACCAAGAGACCCAGTACTTC.

The chain recombines TRBV7-9 with TRBJ1-2; perhaps TRBD1 as D (6 bases). In germline, CDR1 is SEHNR, CDR2 FQNEAQ (reference sequence). Trimming took 5 bases from V and 8 from J, leaving 15 bases between them. The CDR3 has 13 amino acids. CDR3 in amino acids: CASSQQGWEGYTF. The DNA of the CDR3 is TGTGCCAGCAGCCAACAGGGATGGGAAGGCTACACCTTC.

This rearrangement joins TRBV30 to TRBJ1-1, with 7 bases lining up with TRBD1. In germline, CDR1 is GTSNPN, CDR2 SVGIG (reference sequence). CDR3 length: 12 amino acids. The V and J ends lost 1 base and 4 bases, in that order; junction bases with no gene match: 0. The chain's CDR3 is CAWSGTGTEAFF. The CDR3 coding sequence is TGTGCCTGGAGTGGGACAGGCACTGAAGCTTTCTTT.

The gene calls are TRBV9 and TRBJ2-3; possibly TRBD1 or TRBD2 for D (6 bases each). Per the germline V gene, CDR1 is SGDLS and CDR2 is YYNGEE. The CDR3 is 15 residues long. The V end lost 0 bases, the J end lost 2 bases, and 10 bases lay between the germline ends. The CDR3 coding sequence is TGTGCCAGCAGCGTAGAGGGGGGACACACAGATACGCAGTATTTT. This translates into CASSVEGGHTDTQYF.

This clone has more than one count but fewer than ten. The V call is TRBV6-5, the J call TRBJ2-1; tentative D call: TRBD2 (6 bases). Trimming cost V 7 bases and J 0 bases, with 13 bases left between them. CDR3 length: 15 amino acids. CDR1 is MNHEY, CDR2 SVGAGI, per germline. The CDR3 here is CASTLAGGSYNEQFF. The CDR3 DNA sequence: TGTGCCAGCACCCTGGCCGGGGGCTCCTACAATGAGCAGTTCTTC.

This clone has more than one count but fewer than ten. Here the CDR3 DNA reads TGTGCCAGCAGTTTGGGGCCCTACAATGAGCAGTTCTTC. Its translation is CASSLGPYNEQFF. The V and J genes are TRBV28 and TRBJ2-1, with D possibly TRBD1 on 5 matching bases. The CDR3 consists of 13 residues. The germline gives CDR1 MDHEN, CDR2 SYDVKM. Trimming stripped 3 bases from V and 2 bases from J, with 5 bases between.

The chain uses TRBV7-2 and TRBJ2-7; 8 bases fit TRBD1. CDR1 is SGHTA and CDR2 is FQGNSA in the germline V gene. J was trimmed by 3 bases and V by 5 bases; bases with no gene match: 9. The CDR3 length is 15 residues. CDR3 in amino acids: CASSADRGNYYEQYF. CDR3 sequence (DNA): TGTGCCAGCAGCGCCGACAGGGGAAATTACTACGAGCAGTACTTC.

The chain's CDR3 is CASSPQGTETQYF. Written as DNA, the CDR3 is TGTGCCAGCAGCCCACAGGGTACAGAGACCCAGTACTTC. The chain carries TRBV25-1 and TRBJ2-5, with D possibly matching TRBD1 (6 bases). The CDR3 has 13 residues. Germline V gene sequence: CDR1 MGHDK, CDR2 SYGVNS. V was pared by 6 bases and J by 4 bases, with 12 bases between. The full variable domain, its missing parts supplied by reference TRBV25-1 and TRBJ2-5, is EADIYQTPRYLVIGTGKKITLECSQTMGHDKMYWYQQDPGMELHLIHYSYGVNSTEKGDLSSESTVSRIRTEHFPLTLESARPSHTSQYLCASSPQGTETQYFGPGTRLLVL.

The chain employs TRBV7-2 and TRBJ2-5; the D is unclear. V was shortened by 2 bases and J by 4 bases, with 11 bases between the two germline ends. Germline V gives CDR1 SGHTA, CDR2 FQGNSA. CDR3 length equals 14 residues. In DNA, the CDR3 is TGTGCCAGCAGCTTAAATTGGTCAGGAGAGACCCAGTACTTC. Translation: CASSLNWSGETQYF.

The DNA of the CDR3 is TGTGCCTGGAGACCGTCAGGCCACACAGATACGCAGTATTTT. Encoded protein: CAWRPSGHTDTQYF. The chain recombines TRBV30 with TRBJ2-3; D is unclear. The CDR3 spans 14 residues. The V gene's germline CDR1 is GTSNPN and CDR2 SVGIG (reference sequence). The germline V and J ends were trimmed by 3 bases and 2 bases, with 12 bases remaining between them.

This clone has just a few counts. The chain combines TRBV30 with TRBJ2-2; 7 positions match TRBD1. V dropped 3 bases and J dropped 6; count of bases not matched to a gene: 4. Germline V lookup: CDR1 GTSNPN, CDR2 SVGIG (reference sequence). The CDR3 runs to 13 residues. As DNA, the CDR3 is TGTGCCTGGAGGTCCCAGGGGGCCGGGGAGCTGTTTTTT. This encodes CAWRSQGAGELFF.